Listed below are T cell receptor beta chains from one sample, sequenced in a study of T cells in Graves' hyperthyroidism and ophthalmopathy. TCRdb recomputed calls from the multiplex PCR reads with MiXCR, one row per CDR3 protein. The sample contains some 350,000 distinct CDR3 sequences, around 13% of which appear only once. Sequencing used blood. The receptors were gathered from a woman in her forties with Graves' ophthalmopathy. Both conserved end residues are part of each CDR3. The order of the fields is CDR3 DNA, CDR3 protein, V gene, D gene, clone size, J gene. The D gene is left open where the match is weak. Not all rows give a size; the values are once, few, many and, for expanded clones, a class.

CDR3nt: TGTGCCAGCAGCTTGGGTCAGAAATATGGCTACACCTTC; CDR3aa: CASSLGQKYGYTF; v_gene: TRBV5-6; d_gene: NA; abundance: many; j_gene: TRBJ1-2
CDR3nt: TGTACCAGCAGTCTTACAAGCACCTACGAGCAGTACTTC; CDR3aa: CTSSLTSTYEQYF; v_gene: TRBV12-3/TRBV12-4; d_gene: NA; abundance: NA; j_gene: TRBJ2-7
CDR3nt: TGCGCCAGCAGCTTGGCTGGACAGATCGAGAACACTGAAGCTTTCTTT; CDR3aa: CASSLAGQIENTEAFF; v_gene: TRBV5-1; d_gene: NA; abundance: few; j_gene: TRBJ1-1
CDR3nt: TGTGCCAGCAGTGACCCGGGACTAGCGGGGGGTACTCAAGAGACCCAGTACTTC; CDR3aa: CASSDPGLAGGTQETQYF; v_gene: TRBV2; d_gene: TRBD2; abundance: many; j_gene: TRBJ2-5
CDR3nt: TGCAGTGCTAGAGTGTCGGCGGGAGTCTCAGGGGAGCAGTTCTTC; CDR3aa: CSARVSAGVSGEQFF; v_gene: TRBV20-1; d_gene: TRBD2; abundance: many; j_gene: TRBJ2-1
CDR3nt: TGTGCCAGCAGAAGAACAGGAATGAACACTGAAGCTTTCTTT; CDR3aa: CASRRTGMNTEAFF; v_gene: TRBV27; d_gene: NA; abundance: many; j_gene: TRBJ1-1
CDR3nt: TGTGCCTGGAGATCTGGGGTCCGAGCCAAAAACATTCAGTACTTC; CDR3aa: CAWRSGVRAKNIQYF; v_gene: TRBV30; d_gene: NA; abundance: few; j_gene: TRBJ2-4
CDR3nt: TGTGCCAGCAGCTCGCAGGGGGCTCGCTATGGCTACACCTTC; CDR3aa: CASSSQGARYGYTF; v_gene: TRBV28; d_gene: TRBD1; abundance: few; j_gene: TRBJ1-2
CDR3nt: TGTGCCAGCAGCTACTATCGCGACACAGATACGCAGTATTTT; CDR3aa: CASSYYRDTDTQYF; v_gene: TRBV7-2; d_gene: NA; abundance: NA; j_gene: TRBJ2-3
CDR3nt: TGTGCCAGCAGGTCGACAGGGAACCCCTACAATGAGCAGTTCTTC; CDR3aa: CASRSTGNPYNEQFF; v_gene: TRBV12-3/TRBV12-4; d_gene: TRBD1; abundance: many; j_gene: TRBJ2-1
CDR3nt: TGTGCCAGCAGCCGGGACAGGAGCTCCTGCGAGCAGTACTTC; CDR3aa: CASSRDRSSCEQYF; v_gene: TRBV7-2; d_gene: TRBD1; abundance: NA; j_gene: TRBJ2-7
CDR3nt: TGTGCCAGCAGCTCCACCCTCTCTGGGGCCAACGTCCTGACTTTC; CDR3aa: CASSSTLSGANVLTF; v_gene: TRBV11-2; d_gene: NA; abundance: many; j_gene: TRBJ2-6
CDR3nt: TGCAGTGCTAGAGATGGGGCTAGCGGGGGCTACGAGCAGTACTTC; CDR3aa: CSARDGASGGYEQYF; v_gene: TRBV20-1; d_gene: TRBD2; abundance: few; j_gene: TRBJ2-7
CDR3nt: TGCGCCAGCAGCGGGTCACGGGGACCCAAGCAGTACTTC; CDR3aa: CASSGSRGPKQYF; v_gene: TRBV5-1; d_gene: NA; abundance: NA; j_gene: TRBJ2-7
CDR3nt: TGCAGTGTTCTCCGGGCCTATGGCTACACCTTC; CDR3aa: CSVLRAYGYTF; v_gene: TRBV20-1; d_gene: NA; abundance: many; j_gene: TRBJ1-2
CDR3nt: TGTGCCAGCTCAGCATTGGAGGGGCAGTACTTC; CDR3aa: CASSALEGQYF; v_gene: TRBV18; d_gene: NA; abundance: few; j_gene: TRBJ2-7
CDR3nt: TGTGCCAGCAGCACCAGAGCAGGGAAGGAAAAACTGTTTTTT; CDR3aa: CASSTRAGKEKLFF; v_gene: TRBV28; d_gene: NA; abundance: NA; j_gene: TRBJ1-4
CDR3nt: TGTGCCAGTACCGGCTCCGGGTGGCAGGCCGACTTCTATAATGAAAAACTGTTTTTT; CDR3aa: CASTGSGWQADFYNEKLFF; v_gene: TRBV19; d_gene: NA; abundance: NA; j_gene: TRBJ1-4
CDR3nt: TGTGCCAGCAGCGCTACCGGGACTAGCTACGAGCAGTACTTC; CDR3aa: CASSATGTSYEQYF; v_gene: TRBV9; d_gene: TRBD2; abundance: few; j_gene: TRBJ2-7
CDR3nt: TGTGCCAGCGAAGCCGTGTCGATAGCGGGAGGAGCCGGGGAGCTGTTTTTT; CDR3aa: CASEAVSIAGGAGELFF; v_gene: TRBV3-1; d_gene: TRBD2; abundance: NA; j_gene: TRBJ2-2
CDR3nt: TGTGCCAGCAGCTTTCCTAGCGGGGCCAAAGAGCAGTACTTC; CDR3aa: CASSFPSGAKEQYF; v_gene: TRBV7-9; d_gene: TRBD2; abundance: once; j_gene: TRBJ2-7
CDR3nt: TGTGCCAGCAGCCCGGAGAGCAGGGGGACTGAAGCTTTCTTT; CDR3aa: CASSPESRGTEAFF; v_gene: TRBV11-2; d_gene: TRBD1; abundance: many; j_gene: TRBJ1-1
CDR3nt: TGTGCCAGTGGGGGATTCACCGAGATGAACACTGAAGCTTTCTTT; CDR3aa: CASGGFTEMNTEAFF; v_gene: TRBV28; d_gene: NA; abundance: few; j_gene: TRBJ1-1
CDR3nt: TGTGCCAGCCGTCGGAATTGGGCGGACAACACTGAAGCTTTCTTT; CDR3aa: CASRRNWADNTEAFF; v_gene: TRBV12-3/TRBV12-4; d_gene: NA; abundance: many; j_gene: TRBJ1-1
CDR3nt: TGCAGTGTTGGAGAAACTAAGCCCCTCCACTTT; CDR3aa: CSVGETKPLHF; v_gene: TRBV20-1; d_gene: NA; abundance: NA; j_gene: TRBJ1-6
CDR3nt: TGTGCCAGCAGCTTAATCAGGGGGAGAAGCAATCAGCCCCAGCATTTT; CDR3aa: CASSLIRGRSNQPQHF; v_gene: TRBV7-8; d_gene: TRBD1; abundance: NA; j_gene: TRBJ1-5
CDR3nt: TGTGCCAGCAGCTTAGGACTAAGTGGCACCGGGGAGCTGTTTTTT; CDR3aa: CASSLGLSGTGELFF; v_gene: TRBV11-3; d_gene: NA; abundance: many; j_gene: TRBJ2-2
CDR3nt: TGTGCCAGCAGTTCCGGGGCCGCGCCAAAACTGTTTTTT; CDR3aa: CASSSGAAPKLFF; v_gene: TRBV6-1; d_gene: NA; abundance: many; j_gene: TRBJ1-4
CDR3nt: TGTGCCAGCAGCTTATGGACTCTAGCGGGGGGGATCTCCTACAATGAGCAGTTCTTC; CDR3aa: CASSLWTLAGGISYNEQFF; v_gene: TRBV7-2; d_gene: TRBD2; abundance: NA; j_gene: TRBJ2-1
CDR3nt: TGCAGTGCGAACAGGAAAAATGAGCAGTTCTTC; CDR3aa: CSANRKNEQFF; v_gene: TRBV20-1; d_gene: NA; abundance: few; j_gene: TRBJ2-1
CDR3nt: TGCGCCAGCAGCTTATCCGAGGGGTTCACTGAAGCTTTCTTT; CDR3aa: CASSLSEGFTEAFF; v_gene: TRBV5-1; d_gene: NA; abundance: many; j_gene: TRBJ1-1
CDR3nt: TGTGCCAGCAGAGAGCGGCGGGGGATCTCCTACAATGAGCAGTTCTTC; CDR3aa: CASRERRGISYNEQFF; v_gene: TRBV28; d_gene: TRBD2; abundance: many; j_gene: TRBJ2-1
CDR3nt: TGTGCCAGCAGCCAACGGTGGGAAGGGTACAATGAGCAGTTCTTC; CDR3aa: CASSQRWEGYNEQFF; v_gene: TRBV3-1; d_gene: NA; abundance: NA; j_gene: TRBJ2-1
CDR3nt: TGTGCCAGTAAGTCGACGGTAGCCTACGAGCAGTACTTC; CDR3aa: CASKSTVAYEQYF; v_gene: TRBV19; d_gene: NA; abundance: NA; j_gene: TRBJ2-7
CDR3nt: TGCAGTGCTAGAGCGACGGCAGATTCCTACAATGAGCAGTTCTTC; CDR3aa: CSARATADSYNEQFF; v_gene: TRBV20-1; d_gene: NA; abundance: NA; j_gene: TRBJ2-1
CDR3nt: TGTGCCAGCAGCTTATGGCAGGCCTTCTCCTACGAGCAGTACTTC; CDR3aa: CASSLWQAFSYEQYF; v_gene: TRBV7-2; d_gene: NA; abundance: many; j_gene: TRBJ2-7
CDR3nt: TGTGCTAGTGGTTTGTGGGGAGCGGGAGGCACCTACGAGCAGTACTTC; CDR3aa: CASGLWGAGGTYEQYF; v_gene: TRBV12-5; d_gene: TRBD2; abundance: many; j_gene: TRBJ2-7
CDR3nt: TGTGCCAGCAGTGATATTATGGGGGAAGCAGTGGAGACCCAGTACTTC; CDR3aa: CASSDIMGEAVETQYF; v_gene: TRBV2; d_gene: NA; abundance: NA; j_gene: TRBJ2-5
CDR3nt: TGTGCCAGCAGTTATCAGGGACCAGAGCAGTTCTTC; CDR3aa: CASSYQGPEQFF; v_gene: TRBV6-2/TRBV6-3; d_gene: NA; abundance: many; j_gene: TRBJ2-1
CDR3nt: TGTGCCGGCAGCTTAGCCGGCAGGGGAGGAGAAAAACTGTTTTTT; CDR3aa: CAGSLAGRGGEKLFF; v_gene: TRBV11-3; d_gene: NA; abundance: NA; j_gene: TRBJ1-4
CDR3nt: TGCGCCAGCGGTGAGTCTCCGGGGCTAGAGGTCGATTCACCCCTCCACTTT; CDR3aa: CASGESPGLEVDSPLHF; v_gene: TRBV10-2; d_gene: NA; abundance: few; j_gene: TRBJ1-6
CDR3nt: TGTGCCAGTAATATTTTTGGGACAGGGGGCACCGGGGAGCTGTTTTTT; CDR3aa: CASNIFGTGGTGELFF; v_gene: TRBV19; d_gene: TRBD1; abundance: NA; j_gene: TRBJ2-2
CDR3nt: TGTGCCTGGGGGGATCAGGGACTTCTGAACACTGAAGCTTTCTTT; CDR3aa: CAWGDQGLLNTEAFF; v_gene: TRBV30; d_gene: NA; abundance: few; j_gene: TRBJ1-1